This T cell receptor beta chain was identified during a study of CD8 T cells in ankylosing spondylitis. TCRdb re-derived calls from the 5' RACE reads in MiXCR, one entry per CDR3 protein. This table has about 240,000 distinct CDR3 sequences, about 10% appearing once. The CDR3 sequence is 14 residues long. V lost 5 bases and J 2 bases, leaving 12 bases between the germline ends. Germline V gene data show CDR1 as SEHNR and CDR2 as FQNEAQ (reference sequence). This sequence was found in a male donor with ankylosing spondylitis or in good health (not recorded which). The genes are TRBV7-9 and TRBJ1-1; D call uncertain. Source material: blood, either unsorted or a sorted T cell fraction (not recorded which). The CDR3, as DNA: TGTGCCAGCAGCGCTACGGGAGCTAACACTGAAGCTTTCTTT. It codes for CASSATGANTEAFF.